These 25 T cell receptor beta chains came from one sample sequenced in a study of vaccination effects on CD4 cells after COVID-19. Having been cultured for about ten days, the cells underwent CD4+ T cell isolation. Participants each got two BNT162b2 or mRNA-1273 vaccine doses. These receptors' antigens are unknown. The table came from immunoSEQ multiplex PCR; TCRdb's copy has only in-frame clones and leaves some out. This table holds 50,000 to 80,000 clones, around 85% found once. Here the sequenced sample was CD4+ T cells from PBMCs cultured without peptide, taken after COVID-19 vaccination. These receptors originate from a human donor who received a COVID-19 vaccine.

The chain couples TRBV19 to TRBJ1-5, with D possibly being TRBD1 (5 bases). Germline V lookup: CDR1 LNHDA, CDR2 SQIVND (reference sequence). V was pared by 9 bases and J by 5 bases, with 23 bases between. The CDR3 length is 16 residues. The CDR3 nucleotides read TGTGCCAGCGGACCAGGAGGGGCAGCTTTATATCAGCCCCAGCATTTT. Translation gives CASGPGGAALYQPQHF.

V is TRBV4-2 and J is TRBJ2-2; D uncertain. The germline gives CDR1 LGHNA, CDR2 YNFKEQ. Trimming took off 0 bases at V and 6 bases at J, with 8 bases between the two ends. The CDR3 spans 14 residues. As DNA, the CDR3 is TGTGCCAGCAGCCAAGATCCGAGTCCCGGGGAGCTGTTTTTT. Protein sequence: CASSQDPSPGELFF.

The chain employs TRBV7-6 and TRBJ1-6, with a tentative D call TRBD1 (6 bases). The germline V and J ends were trimmed by 5 bases and 6 bases, with 14 bases remaining between them. CDR3 length: 15 amino acids. Germline values: CDR1 SGHVS, CDR2 FNYEAQ. The CDR3 DNA follows: TGTGCCAGCAGCCTAAGGACAGCTATTAATTCACCCCTCCACTTT. Its translation: CASSLRTAINSPLHF.

The chain combines TRBV5-1 with TRBJ1-4, with a tentative D call TRBD1 (6 bases). CDR1 SGHRS and CDR2 YFSETQ come from the germline V gene. The CDR3 totals 14 residues. V was cut by 4 bases and J by 7 bases, with 14 bases left in between. The CDR3 nucleotides are TGCGCCAGCAGCCAGGGGACGAGCGCTGAAAAACTGTTTTTT. Protein: CASSQGTSAEKLFF. Looking up the rest from reference TRBV5-1 and TRBJ1-4 gives the full variable domain: KAGVTQTPRYLIKTRGQQVTLSCSPISGHRSVSWYQQTPGQGLQFLFEYFSETQRNKGNFPGRFSGRQFSNSRSEMNVSTLELGDSALYLCASSQGTSAEKLFFGSGTQLSVL.

J is TRBJ2-5 and V is TRBV18; D gene ambiguous. Germline V gene lookup returns CDR1 KGHSH and CDR2 LQKENI. The CDR3 runs 14 residues. Trimming removed 5 bases from V and 3 bases from J, with 13 bases in between. The CDR3 nucleotides are TGTGCCAGCTCAACCTACGACGGAAAAGAGACCCAGTACTTC. Protein sequence: CASSTYDGKETQYF.

This chain connects TRBV4-3 to TRBJ2-1, with 9 bases that match TRBD2. Germline assignment: CDR1 LGHNA and CDR2 YSLEER. This CDR3 contains 16 residues. Germline trimming cut 6 bases from V and 0 bases from J; bases unmatched to any gene: 6. CDR3 DNA: TGCGCCAGCAGTCGACTAGCGGAGAGCTCCTACAATGAGCAGTTCTTC. This codes for CASSRLAESSYNEQFF.

The chain uses TRBV6-5 and TRBJ1-2; perhaps TRBD1 as D (6 bases). The germline CDR1 and CDR2 sequences are MNHEY and SVGAGI. V gave up 4 bases and J gave up 5 bases, with 11 bases separating them. The CDR3 is made up of 13 amino acids. The chain's CDR3 is CASSSRGRYGYTF. The CDR3 DNA is TGTGCCAGCAGTTCCAGGGGCCGTTATGGCTACACCTTC.

This chain links TRBV15 with TRBJ1-4, with D perhaps TRBD1 (5 bases). V dropped 0 bases and J dropped 6 bases, with 14 bases sitting between them. The germline CDR1 and CDR2 sequences are LNHNV and YYDKDF (reference sequence). This CDR3 region has 16 residues. The CDR3 DNA follows: TGTGCCACCAGCAGAGACCGGGGGAGTTCGGATGAAAAACTGTTTTTT. Its protein is CATSRDRGSSDEKLFF.

V gene TRBV5-5 combines with J gene TRBJ1-5; D might be TRBD1 (5 bases). The CDR3 length is 15 residues. The germline CDR1 and CDR2 sequences are SGHKS and YYEKEE (reference sequence). Trimming took off 0 bases at V and 2 bases at J, with 9 bases between the two ends. This CDR3 is CASSLGRVGNQPQHF. CDR3 bases: TGTGCCAGCAGCTTGGGCAGGGTCGGCAATCAGCCCCAGCATTTT.

V and J are TRBV3-1 (or the pseudogene TRBV3-2) and TRBJ2-7, with D perhaps matching TRBD1 (7 bases). Germline V gene lookup returns CDR1 LGHDT and CDR2 YNNKEL (reference sequence). Trimming cost V 4 bases and J 3 bases, with 13 bases left between them. The CDR3 covers 14 residues. CDR3 DNA: TGTGCCAGCAGCCCGCGGGACAGACTCTACGAGCAGTACGTC. It is translated as CASSPRDRLYEQYV.

The DNA of the CDR3 is TGTGCCAGCCAAACAGGAAGCTCCTACAATGAGCAGTTCTTC. It yields the protein CASQTGSSYNEQFF. The chain couples TRBV19 to TRBJ2-1; TRBD1 might be the D (5 bases). The germline V and J ends were trimmed by 9 bases and 0 bases, with 12 bases remaining between them. Germline V CDR1 and CDR2: LNHDA, SQIVND (reference sequence). This CDR3 comprises 14 residues.

V is TRBV5-1 and J is TRBJ2-1, with 14 bases fitting TRBD2. CDR3 length equals 17 residues. The V segment lost 4 bases and the J segment 0 bases; nucleotides outside the gene matches: 3. Per germline, CDR1 SGHRS and CDR2 YFSETQ. The CDR3 DNA reads as TGCGCCAGCAGCCAGACTAGCGGGGGGGCCTCCTACAATGAGCAGTTCTTC. Translating gives CASSQTSGGASYNEQFF.

This chain connects TRBV18 to TRBJ2-2; 12 nucleotides agree with TRBD1. CDR3 length: 17 residues. After removal of 4 bases from V and 1 base from J, the junction contained 4 bases not matched to a gene. Germline V CDR1 and CDR2: KGHSH, LQKENI. This chain's CDR3 is CASSQGTGGLNTGELFF. DNA of the CDR3: TGTGCCAGCTCACAGGGGACAGGGGGCTTGAACACCGGGGAGCTGTTTTTT.

The V gene is TRBV19, the J gene TRBJ2-3; D is unresolved. V gave up 6 bases and J gave up 2 bases, with 3 bases separating them. The CDR3 consists of 11 residues. Germline CDR1 LNHDA, CDR2 SQIVND (reference sequence). The CDR3 bases are TGTGCCAGTAGCTACACAGATACGCAGTATTTT. This gives the protein CASSYTDTQYF.

The rearrangement links TRBV6-2 or TRBV6-3 to TRBJ1-1, with D tentatively TRBD1 (5 bases). Germline V gene lookup returns CDR1 MNHEY and CDR2 SVGEGT. V was clipped by 0 bases and J by 0 bases, with 17 bases between them. CDR3 length: 18 residues. CDR3 sequence: CASSYSNRFRVLNTEAFF. The CDR3 nucleotides read TGTGCCAGCAGTTACTCCAACCGGTTCAGGGTACTGAACACTGAAGCTTTCTTT.

The rearrangement links TRBV30 to TRBJ2-5, with 11 bases matching TRBD2. Trimming removed 1 base from V and 1 base from J; junction bases left unmatched: 2. CDR3 length: 15 amino acids. CDR1 and CDR2 (germline): GTSNPN, SVGIG (reference sequence). The CDR3 here is CAWSALAGGQETQYF. In DNA form, the CDR3 reads TGTGCCTGGAGTGCCCTAGCGGGGGGCCAAGAGACCCAGTACTTC.

The gene calls are TRBV27 and TRBJ1-1; 8 bases fit TRBD1. Germline V gene lookup returns CDR1 MNHEY and CDR2 SMNVEV (reference sequence). Trimming cost V 5 bases and J 0 bases; bases outside gene matches: 8. The CDR3 consists of 16 residues. The CDR3 spells CASSKIRQGLNTEAFF. The CDR3 DNA is TGTGCCAGCAGTAAAATAAGACAGGGGTTGAACACTGAAGCTTTCTTT.

The sample holds one count of this clone. The chain uses TRBV18 and TRBJ2-5; weak D call: TRBD2 (6 bases). The CDR3 extends over 14 amino acids. Germline V gene lookup returns CDR1 KGHSH and CDR2 LQKENI. V gave up 0 bases and J gave up 7 bases, with 12 bases separating them. The CDR3 DNA sequence: TGTGCCAGCTCACCACCTGTGCGGCGGGGGACCCAGTACTTC. This gives the protein CASSPPVRRGTQYF.

This clone was observed a single time. The chain recombines TRBV4-1 with TRBJ2-3; no clear D gene. The V end was cut by 2 bases, the J end by 0 bases, with 15 bases between. The CDR3 loop spans 17 amino acids. Germline lookup yields CDR1 MGHRA and CDR2 YSYEKL. Written as DNA, the CDR3 is TGCGCCAGCAGCCAAAGTACGTCGACGGCTAGCACAGATACGCAGTATTTT. Translating gives CASSQSTSTASTDTQYF.

V and J are TRBV6-6 and TRBJ2-5, with TRBD1 identical over 11 bases. Germline V gives CDR1 MNHNY, CDR2 SVGAGI (reference sequence). Trimming cost V 4 bases and J 7 bases; bases outside gene matches: 5. The CDR3 runs to 14 residues. Here the CDR3 DNA reads TGTGCCAGCAGTTGGGCGGGACAGGGGGGGACCCAGTACTTC. Translated, it gives CASSWAGQGGTQYF.

This clone was seen more than once but under ten times. V and J are TRBV5-1 and TRBJ2-2; D not certain. Germline CDR1 is SGHRS and CDR2 is YFSETQ. The germline V and J ends were trimmed by 5 bases and 7 bases, with 12 bases remaining between them. The CDR3 runs to 13 residues. CDR3: CASRYNGGGELFF. Written as DNA, the CDR3 is TGCGCCAGCAGATATAACGGTGGCGGGGAGCTGTTTTTT.

This sequence joins TRBV11-2 and TRBJ1-4; D is perhaps TRBD1 (5 bases). The CDR3 extends over 15 amino acids. The V and J ends lost 1 base and 3 bases respectively, with 9 bases between them. Germline V gives CDR1 SGHAT, CDR2 FQNNGV. The CDR3 sequence: CASSLVRVANEKLFF. DNA of the CDR3: TGTGCCAGCAGCTTAGTCAGGGTGGCTAATGAAAAACTGTTTTTT.

The V call is TRBV11-3, the J call TRBJ2-1; 7 positions match TRBD1. The germline gives CDR1 SGHNT, CDR2 YENEEA. The J segment lost 8 bases and the V segment lost 4 bases, leaving 26 bases of the junction unmatched. This CDR3 is built from 20 residues. CDR3 sequence: CASSSLTGSVKSPSGDEQFF. The CDR3 DNA follows: TGTGCCAGCAGCTCCTTGACAGGGTCAGTCAAGTCTCCGTCTGGGGATGAGCAGTTCTTC.

This rearrangement joins TRBV11-2 to TRBJ2-5, with 9 bases lining up with TRBD2. The CDR3 spans 11 residues. Germline-derived CDR1 and CDR2 are SGHAT and FQNNGV. Losses at the gene ends were 6 bases for V and 7 bases for J; bases not matched to a gene: 0. CDR3 sequence (DNA): TGTGCCAGCAGGCGGGGGGGGACCCAGTACTTC. Its protein is CASRRGGTQYF.

The chain carries TRBV6-1 and TRBJ2-7, with TRBD1 identical over 8 bases. The CDR3 totals 14 residues. Germline V lookup: CDR1 MNHNS, CDR2 SASEGT. The V segment lost 2 bases and the J segment 5 bases; nucleotides outside the gene matches: 5. The CDR3 region has the DNA TGTGCCAGCAGTGAAAGACAGGGGCGCAACGAGCAGTACGTC. The encoded protein is CASSERQGRNEQYV.